This TCR beta chain derives from a study of cytomegalovirus exposure and HLA in healthy donors. PCR involved 60 Vbeta and 13 Jbeta primers. The table came from immunoSEQ multiplex PCR; TCRdb's copy has only in-frame clones and leaves some out. This sample has under 150,000 clones, with 80% found just once. The V end was cut by 5 bases, the J end by 11 bases, with 15 bases between. The CDR3 runs to 11 residues. Germline assignment: CDR1 GTSNPN and CDR2 SVGIG (reference sequence). Sequencing used PBMCs. The sequence came from a male donor in good health and CMV-seronegative. This rearrangement joins TRBV30 to TRBJ1-1; TRBD1 is a possible D gene (5 bases). CDR3 loop: CAWATRGEAFF. The CDR3 DNA sequence: TGTGCCTGGGCTACCCGGGGGGAGGCTTTCTTT.